The rows below give T cell receptor beta chains drawn from one sample of a study of patients and donors after allogeneic stem cell transplantation. MiXCR, run by TCRdb on the RT-PCR reads, gives a single entry per CDR3 protein. Of roughly 960,000 distinct CDR3 sequences listed, roughly 17% were seen once; the top ten hold 6%. Input material: blood, either unsorted or a sorted T cell fraction (not recorded which). Receptors originate from a human donor who was either an allogeneic HSCT recipient or a stem cell or donor lymphocyte infusion donor (not recorded which). It is not recorded whose cells these are; they may come from a transplant donor. Both conserved end residues are part of each CDR3. Fields, in order: D gene, J gene, clone size, V gene, CDR3 DNA, CDR3 protein. A D gene is named only where the DNA matches it firmly. Size tells how often a clone was seen (once, few, many) or the class of an expanded clone, and some rows leave it out.

d_call: TRBD2
j_call: TRBJ2-3
clone_size: NA
v_call: TRBV20-1
cdr3_nt: TGCAGTGCTAGAAGGGGGCTAGCGGGAGGGCGAGGCACAGATACGCAGTATTTT
cdr3_aa: CSARRGLAGGRGTDTQYF

d_call: TRBD1
j_call: TRBJ2-2
clone_size: few
v_call: TRBV5-1
cdr3_nt: TGCGCCAGCAGCAGGGACAGGGTGGACACCGGGGAGCTGTTTTTT
cdr3_aa: CASSRDRVDTGELFF

d_call: NA
j_call: TRBJ1-2
clone_size: few
v_call: TRBV30
cdr3_nt: TGTGCCTGGGTGATGGGGGCAGGGATTCGTGGCTACACCTTC
cdr3_aa: CAWVMGAGIRGYTF

d_call: TRBD1
j_call: TRBJ1-3
clone_size: NA
v_call: TRBV6-5
cdr3_nt: TGTGCCAGCAGTTACGGGGACAGAAACTCTGGAAACACCATATATTTT
cdr3_aa: CASSYGDRNSGNTIYF

d_call: NA
j_call: TRBJ2-5
clone_size: few
v_call: TRBV6-2/TRBV6-3
cdr3_nt: TGTGCCAGCAGTTTTGGAACGCCGTTACAAACCCAGTACTTC
cdr3_aa: CASSFGTPLQTQYF

d_call: NA
j_call: TRBJ2-5
clone_size: NA
v_call: TRBV4-1
cdr3_nt: TGCGCCAGCAGCCAAGTGGAGGGTCGGCGCTGGGAGACCCAGTACTTC
cdr3_aa: CASSQVEGRRWETQYF

d_call: NA
j_call: TRBJ1-1
clone_size: NA
v_call: TRBV25-1
cdr3_nt: TGTGCCAGCAACGGACATCTGAACACTGAAGCTTTCTTT
cdr3_aa: CASNGHLNTEAFF

d_call: TRBD1
j_call: TRBJ1-1
clone_size: few
v_call: TRBV12-3/TRBV12-4
cdr3_nt: TGTGCCAGCAGTTTCCTTCTTCACAGGGGGGGCACTGAAGCTTTCTTT
cdr3_aa: CASSFLLHRGGTEAFF

d_call: NA
j_call: TRBJ1-1
clone_size: NA
v_call: TRBV20-1
cdr3_nt: TGCAGTGCCACGACAGTTATGAACACTGAAGCTTTCTTT
cdr3_aa: CSATTVMNTEAFF

d_call: TRBD2
j_call: TRBJ2-1
clone_size: few
v_call: TRBV24-1
cdr3_nt: TGTGCCACCAGTGACCCCGGGACTAGCGGGAATGAGGGTGAGCAGTTCTTC
cdr3_aa: CATSDPGTSGNEGEQFF

d_call: NA
j_call: TRBJ2-7
clone_size: NA
v_call: TRBV9
cdr3_nt: TGTGCCAGCAGCGTAGTTCTCTGGGGGGACTCAACCCCCACCTACGAGCAGTACTTC
cdr3_aa: CASSVVLWGDSTPTYEQYF

d_call: TRBD1
j_call: TRBJ2-2
clone_size: NA
v_call: TRBV9
cdr3_nt: TGTGCCAGCAGTCCCCTGACAGGGAGTAACGGGGAGCTGTTTTTT
cdr3_aa: CASSPLTGSNGELFF

d_call: TRBD2
j_call: TRBJ2-1
clone_size: many
v_call: TRBV4-1
cdr3_nt: TGCGCCAGCAGCCAAGGACTAGCGGAAATCAAGGGTGAGCAGTTCTTC
cdr3_aa: CASSQGLAEIKGEQFF